Presented here are 11 T cell receptor beta chains from one specimen sequenced in a study of T cell repertoires in cytomegalovirus infection (dated 2019 in TCRdb). TCRdb records Illumina HiSeq 1500 as the sequencer. The public reads were reanalyzed by TCRdb: fastp trimming at Q25, MiXCR alignment, in-frame beta chains only. When rows share a CDR3 protein, they turn into one entry using the most common DNA and genes. This sample comprises 400,000 to 550,000 distinct CDR3 sequences, about 11% of them detected only once. 10% of the sample is held by the ten biggest clonotypes. Sample: PBMCs. The receptors were gathered from a human donor in good health (CMV status not recorded). Some clones in this sample may be carry-over from other donors' samples.

V gene TRBV30 combines with J gene TRBJ2-5, with TRBD1 as a possible D gene (5 bases). V lost 3 bases to trimming and J lost 2 bases, with 10 bases between them. The germline V gene encodes CDR1 GTSNPN and CDR2 SVGIG (reference sequence). This CDR3 has 13 residues. The CDR3 sequence is CAWRPAGQETQYF. The CDR3 DNA reads as TGTGCCTGGAGGCCCGCAGGGCAAGAGACCCAGTACTTC.

This clonotype came up many times. CDR3 nucleotide sequence: TGTGCCAGCAGCCATCCAGGGGGCTCCGGGGAGCTGTTTTTT. Residues: CASSHPGGSGELFF. The chain joins TRBV5-8 to TRBJ2-2, with 8 bases that match TRBD1. After removal of 4 bases from V and 6 bases from J, the junction contained 5 bases not matched to a gene. Per germline, CDR1 SGHTS and CDR2 YDEGEE. CDR3 length equals 14 residues.

In its sample, this clonotype was seen many times. The J gene is TRBJ1-1, the V gene TRBV7-9; TRBD1 might be the D (5 bases). Per germline, CDR1 SEHNR and CDR2 FQNEAQ (reference sequence). This CDR3 contains 13 residues. V lost 3 bases, J lost 3 bases, and 8 bases lay in between. In DNA, the CDR3 is TGTGCCAGCAGCTTCGGGGGGGACACTGAAGCTTTCTTT. Encoded protein: CASSFGGDTEAFF.

This clonotype has a count of ten or more. The chain is built from TRBV7-8 and TRBJ1-5; 7 bases are shared with TRBD1. Per germline, CDR1 SGHVS and CDR2 FQNEAQ. Losses at the gene ends were 8 bases for V and 7 bases for J; bases not matched to a gene: 17. There are 16 residues in the CDR3. The CDR3 nucleotides are TGTGCCAGCCAATATTATCCCTGGGACAGCGAGCAGCCCCAGCATTTT. Its protein is CASQYYPWDSEQPQHF.

This clonotype was counted ten times or more. V gene TRBV27 combines with J gene TRBJ1-5, with D hard to call. V lost 3 bases, J lost 0 bases, and 9 bases lay in between. This CDR3 has 15 residues. Germline assignment: CDR1 MNHEY and CDR2 SMNVEV (reference sequence). Here the CDR3 DNA reads TGTGCCAGCAGTTTGACGCAGGCTAGCAATCAGCCCCAGCATTTT. Amino acid sequence: CASSLTQASNQPQHF.

In this sample, this clonotype turned up many times. This sequence joins TRBV7-9 and TRBJ2-7; 11 nucleotides agree with TRBD2. The CDR3 is 15 residues long. The germline gives CDR1 SEHNR, CDR2 FQNEAQ (reference sequence). V shed 6 bases and J 3 bases; nucleotides not matched to a gene: 7. The CDR3 reads CASRYLAGGLYEQYF. The CDR3 region has the DNA TGTGCCAGCAGGTATCTAGCGGGAGGACTCTACGAGCAGTACTTC.

This clonotype showed up many times. V gene TRBV7-2 combines with J gene TRBJ1-1; D remains unclear. Germline CDR1 is SGHTA and CDR2 is FQGNSA. Deletions cut 2 bases from V and 2 bases from J, with 9 bases between. This CDR3 has 14 amino acids. The CDR3: CASSLLFQNTEAFF. CDR3 DNA sequence: TGTGCCAGCAGCTTACTGTTTCAAAACACTGAAGCTTTCTTT. The whole variable domain, remainder taken from reference TRBV7-2 and TRBJ1-1, is GAGVSQSPSNKVTEKGKDVELRCDPISGHTALYWYRQSLGQGLEFLIYFQGNSAPDKSGLPSDRFSAERTGGSVSTLTIQRTQQEDSAVYLCASSLLFQNTEAFFGQGTRLTVV.

The sample holds many counts of this clonotype. CDR3 nucleotide sequence: TGTGCTAGTGCGAAGGACGGCATCTCCTACGAGCAGTACTTC. Amino acids: CASAKDGISYEQYF. The chain uses TRBV12-5 and TRBJ2-7; D gene uncertain. From germline, CDR1 is LGHNT and CDR2 FRNRAP. V was cut by 7 bases and J by 0 bases, with 13 bases left in between. CDR3 length: 14 amino acids.

This clonotype was counted at least ten times. CDR3 in amino acids: CASSIEELPAGGPRNEQFF. DNA for the CDR3: TGTGCCAGTAGTATAGAGGAGTTGCCAGCGGGAGGGCCCCGGAATGAGCAGTTCTTC. This chain uses TRBV19 with TRBJ2-1; 10 nucleotides align to TRBD2. This CDR3 contains 19 residues. The trim removed 0 bases at V and 7 bases at J, leaving 15 bases unmatched. Germline V CDR1 and CDR2: LNHDA, SQIVND (reference sequence).

This clonotype has ten or more counts. The V gene is TRBV27, the J gene TRBJ2-2, with TRBD1 identical over 7 bases. This CDR3 contains 16 residues. CDR1 is MNHEY, CDR2 SMNVEV, per germline (reference sequence). V was pared by 0 bases and J by 4 bases, with 5 bases of the junction left unmatched. The CDR3: CASSLSGGEGTGELFF. The CDR3 nucleotides read TGTGCCAGCAGTTTATCAGGGGGCGAGGGCACCGGGGAGCTGTTTTTT.

This clonotype was counted at least ten times. The rearrangement links TRBV24-1 to TRBJ1-3, with a weak D call TRBD1 (5 bases). The length of the CDR3 is 14 residues. Trimming took 6 bases from V and 2 from J, leaving 10 bases between them. The germline gives CDR1 KGHDR, CDR2 SFDVKD. The CDR3 is CATSTAGAGNTIYF. The CDR3 coding sequence is TGTGCCACCAGTACCGCGGGGGCTGGAAACACCATATATTTT.